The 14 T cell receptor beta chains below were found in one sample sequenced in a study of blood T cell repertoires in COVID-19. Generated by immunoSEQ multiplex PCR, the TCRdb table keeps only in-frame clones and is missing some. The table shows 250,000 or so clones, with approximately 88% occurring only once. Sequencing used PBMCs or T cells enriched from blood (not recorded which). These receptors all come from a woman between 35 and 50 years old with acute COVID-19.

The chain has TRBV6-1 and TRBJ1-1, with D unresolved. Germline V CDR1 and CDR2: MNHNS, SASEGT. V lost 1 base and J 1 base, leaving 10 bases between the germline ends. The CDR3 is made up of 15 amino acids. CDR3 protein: CASSEVPGGNTEAFF. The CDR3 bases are TGTGCCAGCAGTGAAGTCCCGGGAGGGAACACTGAAGCTTTCTTT.

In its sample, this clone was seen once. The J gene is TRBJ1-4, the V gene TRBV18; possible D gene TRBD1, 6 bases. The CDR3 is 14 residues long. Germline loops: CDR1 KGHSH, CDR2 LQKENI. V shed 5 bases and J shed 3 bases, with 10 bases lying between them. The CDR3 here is CASSNRAPNEKLFF. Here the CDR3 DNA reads TGTGCCAGCTCAAACAGGGCCCCTAATGAAAAACTGTTTTTT.

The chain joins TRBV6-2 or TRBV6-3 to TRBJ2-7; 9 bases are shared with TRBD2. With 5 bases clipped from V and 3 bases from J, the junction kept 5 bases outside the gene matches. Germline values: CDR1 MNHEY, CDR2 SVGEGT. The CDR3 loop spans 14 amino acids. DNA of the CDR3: TGTGCCAGCAGTGGTAGCGGGGGAATCTACGAGCAGTACTTC. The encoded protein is CASSGSGGIYEQYF.

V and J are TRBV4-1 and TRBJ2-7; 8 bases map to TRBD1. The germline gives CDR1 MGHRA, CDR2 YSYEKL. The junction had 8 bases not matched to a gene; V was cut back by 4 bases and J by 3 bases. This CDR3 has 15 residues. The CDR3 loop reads CASSPPPGTGYEQYF. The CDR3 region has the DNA TGCGCCAGCAGCCCCCCACCCGGGACAGGCTACGAGCAGTACTTC.

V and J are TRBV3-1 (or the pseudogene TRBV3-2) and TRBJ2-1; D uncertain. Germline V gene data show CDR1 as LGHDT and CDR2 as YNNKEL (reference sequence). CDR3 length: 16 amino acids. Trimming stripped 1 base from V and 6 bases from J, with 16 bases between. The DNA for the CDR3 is TGTGCCAGCAGCCAAGGAGCAGGTCGATGTCGCAATGAGCAGTTCTTC. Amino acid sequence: CASSQGAGRCRNEQFF.

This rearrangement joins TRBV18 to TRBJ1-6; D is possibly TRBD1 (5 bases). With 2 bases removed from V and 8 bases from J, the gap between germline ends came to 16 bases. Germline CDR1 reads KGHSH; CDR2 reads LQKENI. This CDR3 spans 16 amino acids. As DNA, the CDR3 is TGTGCCAGCTCACCAGGGCAGGGCGGCACCCATTCACCCCTCCACTTT. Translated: CASSPGQGGTHSPLHF.

The CDR3 nucleotides are TGTGCCAGCAGCCAGGGACTAGCGGGGGGTAGGGAGACCCAGTACTTC. Translated: CASSQGLAGGRETQYF. The V and J genes are TRBV7-2 and TRBJ2-5; 15 nucleotides match TRBD2. CDR3 length equals 16 residues. The ends lost 5 bases at V and 5 bases at J; junction bases unmatched: 6. CDR1 is SGHTA, CDR2 FQGNSA, per germline.

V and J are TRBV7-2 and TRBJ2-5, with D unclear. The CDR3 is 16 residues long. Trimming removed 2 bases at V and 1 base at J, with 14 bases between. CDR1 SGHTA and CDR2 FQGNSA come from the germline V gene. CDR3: CASSLTVAGPQETQYF. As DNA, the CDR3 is TGTGCCAGCAGCTTAACGGTCGCAGGCCCCCAAGAGACCCAGTACTTC.

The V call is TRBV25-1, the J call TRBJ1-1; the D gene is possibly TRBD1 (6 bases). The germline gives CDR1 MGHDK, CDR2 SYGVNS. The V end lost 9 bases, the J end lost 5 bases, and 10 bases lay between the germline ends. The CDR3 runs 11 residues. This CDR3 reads CASAQGTEAFF. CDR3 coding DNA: TGTGCCAGTGCACAGGGAACTGAAGCTTTCTTT.

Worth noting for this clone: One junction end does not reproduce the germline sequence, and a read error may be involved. Written as DNA, the CDR3 is TGTGCTAGCAGCTTGCGACGGAGGCCCCTCAATGAAAAACTGTTTTTT. Protein: CASSLRRRPLNEKLFF. The J gene is TRBJ1-4, the V gene TRBV7-7; D is uncertain. Germline V gene data show CDR1 as SSHAT and CDR2 as FNYEAQ (reference sequence). The CDR3 has 16 residues.

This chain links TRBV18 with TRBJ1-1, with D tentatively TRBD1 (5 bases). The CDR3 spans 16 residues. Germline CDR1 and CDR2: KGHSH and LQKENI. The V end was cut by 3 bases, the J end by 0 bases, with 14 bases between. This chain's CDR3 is CASSPTATAMNTEAFF. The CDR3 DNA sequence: TGTGCCAGCTCACCGACAGCGACAGCTATGAACACTGAAGCTTTCTTT.

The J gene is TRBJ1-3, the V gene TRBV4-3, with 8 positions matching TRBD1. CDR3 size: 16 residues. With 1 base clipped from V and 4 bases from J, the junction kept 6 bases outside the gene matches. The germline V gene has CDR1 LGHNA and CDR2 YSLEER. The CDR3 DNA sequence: TGCGCCAGCAGCCAAGTGCAGGGGGCTGGAGGAAACACCATATATTTT. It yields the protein CASSQVQGAGGNTIYF.

As DNA, the CDR3 is TGTGCCAGCAGCCTTCTAGCGGGAGGCTACAATGAGCAGTTCTTC. Its protein product is CASSLLAGGYNEQFF. The chain combines TRBV7-2 with TRBJ2-1, with 11 bases matching TRBD2. The ends lost 5 bases at V and 3 bases at J; junction bases unmatched: 3. Germline V lookup: CDR1 SGHTA, CDR2 FQGNSA. CDR3 length: 15 residues.

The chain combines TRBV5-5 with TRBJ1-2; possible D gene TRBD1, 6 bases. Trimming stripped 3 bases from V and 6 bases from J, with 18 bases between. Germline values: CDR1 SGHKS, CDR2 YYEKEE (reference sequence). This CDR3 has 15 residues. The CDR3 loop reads CASSWDWGGEDGYTF. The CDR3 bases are TGTGCCAGCAGCTGGGATTGGGGGGGCGAAGATGGCTACACCTTC.